The entry below gives a single T cell receptor beta chain sequence along with its context. The antigen remains undetermined. The sample is PBMC spiked with counted cells of clone KT2. The data were obtained in a study of quantifying T cell responses using KT2 cells. Looking at the study overall: cDNA was made from DNase-treated RNA using alpha and beta constant primers.

The length of the CDR3 is 13 residues. The V gene's germline CDR1 is MGHRA and CDR2 YSYEKL. The V and J ends lost 4 bases and 6 bases, in that order; junction bases with no gene match: 3. An oligo carrying a UMI was ligated to the cDNA 3' end. The first PCR ran approximately 4 cycles with an equimolar RC1.1 and RC1.2 beta primer mix. Separate processing of TCR alpha and beta chains began at the second PCR. Each CDR3 protein gets one entry after TCRdb re-called the UMI-ligation and nested PCR reads with MiXCR. The table shows 40,000 to 60,000 distinct CDR3 sequences, with more than 9% occurring only once. Whole-study results and caveats: At about one KT2 cell per 100,000 PBMC, KT2 sequences were still detected.

This sequence was found in a human donor. The chain links TRBV4-1 to TRBJ1-1, with 9 bases that match TRBD1. Sequencing was performed on PBMCs spiked with cells of the T cell clone KT2. CDR3 sequence reads: CASSLWTGAEAFF. The DNA for the CDR3 is TGCGCCAGCAGCCTTTGGACAGGGGCTGAAGCTTTCTTT.